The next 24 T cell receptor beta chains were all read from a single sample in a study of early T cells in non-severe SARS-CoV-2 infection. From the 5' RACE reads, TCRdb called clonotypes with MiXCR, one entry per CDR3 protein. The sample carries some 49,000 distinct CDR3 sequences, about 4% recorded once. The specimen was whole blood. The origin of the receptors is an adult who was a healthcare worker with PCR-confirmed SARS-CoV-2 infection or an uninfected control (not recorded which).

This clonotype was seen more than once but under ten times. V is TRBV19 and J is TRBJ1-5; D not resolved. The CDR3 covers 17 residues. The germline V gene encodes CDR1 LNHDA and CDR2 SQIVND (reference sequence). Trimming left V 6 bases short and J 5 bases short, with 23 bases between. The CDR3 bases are TGTGCCAGTAGATTCTACTTTCGGGCAGTCGGGGATCAGCCCCAGCATTTT. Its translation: CASRFYFRAVGDQPQHF.

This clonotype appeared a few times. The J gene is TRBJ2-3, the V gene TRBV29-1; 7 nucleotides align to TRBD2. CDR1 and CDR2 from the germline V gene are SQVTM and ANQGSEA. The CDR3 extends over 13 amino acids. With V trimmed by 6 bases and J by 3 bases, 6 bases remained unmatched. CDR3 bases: TGCAGCGTGAGGAGCGGGGCGACAGATACGCAGTATTTT. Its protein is CSVRSGATDTQYF.

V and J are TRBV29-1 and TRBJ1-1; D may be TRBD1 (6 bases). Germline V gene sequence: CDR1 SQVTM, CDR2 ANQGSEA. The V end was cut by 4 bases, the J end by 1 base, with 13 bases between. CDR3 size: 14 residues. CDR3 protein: CSVAGAGRNTEAFF. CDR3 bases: TGCAGCGTTGCGGGGGCAGGTCGGAACACTGAAGCTTTCTTT.

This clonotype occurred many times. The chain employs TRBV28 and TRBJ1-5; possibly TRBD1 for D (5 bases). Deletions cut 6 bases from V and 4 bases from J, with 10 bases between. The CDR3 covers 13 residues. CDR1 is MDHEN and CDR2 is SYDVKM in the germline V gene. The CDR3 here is CASRTQGNQPQHF. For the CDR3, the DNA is TGTGCCAGCAGGACCCAGGGTAATCAGCCCCAGCATTTT.

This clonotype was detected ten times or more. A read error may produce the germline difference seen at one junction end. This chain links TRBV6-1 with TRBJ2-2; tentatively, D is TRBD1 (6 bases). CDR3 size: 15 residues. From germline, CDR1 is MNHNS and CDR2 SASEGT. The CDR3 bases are TGTGCCACCAGTGATCCCGGGACACCCCCCGGGGAGCTGTTTTTT. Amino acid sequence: CATSDPGTPPGELFF.

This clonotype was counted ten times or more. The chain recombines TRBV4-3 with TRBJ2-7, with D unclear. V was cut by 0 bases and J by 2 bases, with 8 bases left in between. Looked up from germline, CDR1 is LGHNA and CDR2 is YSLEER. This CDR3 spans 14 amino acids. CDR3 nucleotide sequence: TGCGCCAGCAGCCAAGACAAGGCGACCTACGAGCAGTACTTC. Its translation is CASSQDKATYEQYF.

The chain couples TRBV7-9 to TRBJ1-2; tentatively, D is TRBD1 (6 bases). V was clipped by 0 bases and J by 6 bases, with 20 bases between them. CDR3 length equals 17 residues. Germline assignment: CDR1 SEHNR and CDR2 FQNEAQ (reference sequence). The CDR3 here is CASSLAGSGTRGDGYTF. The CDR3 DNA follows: TGTGCCAGCAGCTTAGCCGGCTCGGGGACAAGGGGTGATGGCTACACCTTC.

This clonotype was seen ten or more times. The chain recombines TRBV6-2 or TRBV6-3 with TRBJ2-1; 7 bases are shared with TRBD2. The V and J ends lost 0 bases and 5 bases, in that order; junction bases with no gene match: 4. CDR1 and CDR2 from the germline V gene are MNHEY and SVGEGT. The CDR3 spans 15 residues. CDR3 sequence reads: CASSYSLARNNEQFF. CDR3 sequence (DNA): TGTGCCAGCAGTTACTCACTAGCGAGAAACAATGAGCAGTTCTTC.

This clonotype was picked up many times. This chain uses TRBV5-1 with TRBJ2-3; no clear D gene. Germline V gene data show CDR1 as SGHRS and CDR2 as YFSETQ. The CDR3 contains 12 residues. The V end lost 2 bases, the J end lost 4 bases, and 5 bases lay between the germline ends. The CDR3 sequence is CASSFSPDTQYF. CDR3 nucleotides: TGCGCCAGCAGCTTCTCCCCAGATACGCAGTATTTT.

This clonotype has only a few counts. The CDR3 DNA reads TGCGCCAGCAGCCAGTTCGCTAGCGGGAGTGTCAATGAGCAGTTCTTC. Translated: CASSQFASGSVNEQFF. The V call is TRBV4-3, the J call TRBJ2-1, with 10 nucleotides matching TRBD2. V lost 3 bases to trimming and J lost 6 bases; unmatched junction nucleotides: 8. Per the germline V gene, CDR1 is LGHNA and CDR2 is YSLEER. CDR3 size: 16 residues.

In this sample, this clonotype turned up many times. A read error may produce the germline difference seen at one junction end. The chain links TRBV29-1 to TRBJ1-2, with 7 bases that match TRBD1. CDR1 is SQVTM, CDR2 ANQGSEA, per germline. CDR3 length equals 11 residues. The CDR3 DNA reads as TGCAGCTTACAGGGGAACTTTGGCTACACCTTC. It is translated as CSLQGNFGYTF.

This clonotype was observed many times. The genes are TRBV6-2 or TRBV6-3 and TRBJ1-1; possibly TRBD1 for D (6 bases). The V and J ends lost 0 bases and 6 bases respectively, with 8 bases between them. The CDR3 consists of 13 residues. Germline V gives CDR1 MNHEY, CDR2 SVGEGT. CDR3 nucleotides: TGTGCCAGCAGTTACTCTGGGGGCTCTGAAGCTTTCTTT. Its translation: CASSYSGGSEAFF.

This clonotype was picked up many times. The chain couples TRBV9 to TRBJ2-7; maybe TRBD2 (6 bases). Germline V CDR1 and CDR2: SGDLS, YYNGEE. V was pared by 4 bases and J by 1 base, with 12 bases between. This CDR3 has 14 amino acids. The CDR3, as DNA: TGTGCCAGCAGCATCGGGGGTAGGTCCTACGAGCAGTACTTC. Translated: CASSIGGRSYEQYF.

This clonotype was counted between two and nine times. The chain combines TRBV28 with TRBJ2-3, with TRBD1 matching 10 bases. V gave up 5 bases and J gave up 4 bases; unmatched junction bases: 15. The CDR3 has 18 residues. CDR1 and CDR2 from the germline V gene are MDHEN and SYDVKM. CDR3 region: CASSLTGAGQGSADTQYF. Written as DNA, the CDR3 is TGTGCCAGCAGTCTCACCGGAGCGGGACAGGGGAGTGCAGATACGCAGTATTTT.

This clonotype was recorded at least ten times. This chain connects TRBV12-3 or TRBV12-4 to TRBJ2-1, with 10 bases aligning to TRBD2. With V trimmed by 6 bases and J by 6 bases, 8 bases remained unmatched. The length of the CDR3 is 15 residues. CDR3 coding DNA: TGTGCCAGCAGGATGGTAGCGGGAGGTCTCAATGAGCAGTTCTTC. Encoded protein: CASRMVAGGLNEQFF.

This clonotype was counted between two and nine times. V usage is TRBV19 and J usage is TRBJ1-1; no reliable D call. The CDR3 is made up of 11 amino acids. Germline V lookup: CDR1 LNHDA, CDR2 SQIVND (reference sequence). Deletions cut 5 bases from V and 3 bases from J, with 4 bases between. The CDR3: CASSAYTEAFF. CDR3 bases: TGTGCCAGTAGTGCGTACACTGAAGCTTTCTTT.

The CDR3 bases are TGTGCCAGCTCACCGGGGACAGGGGTGGACGAGCAGTACTTC. It specifies CASSPGTGVDEQYF. The chain recombines TRBV18 with TRBJ2-7, with TRBD1 matching over 10 bases. V lost 3 bases and J lost 5; bases outside the gene matches: 4. Germline V gene sequence: CDR1 KGHSH, CDR2 LQKENI. The CDR3 length is 14 residues.

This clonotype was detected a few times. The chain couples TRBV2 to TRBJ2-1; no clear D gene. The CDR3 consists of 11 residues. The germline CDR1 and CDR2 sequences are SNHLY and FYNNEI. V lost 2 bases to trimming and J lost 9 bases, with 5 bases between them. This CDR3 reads CASSEWGEQFF. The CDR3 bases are TGTGCCAGCAGTGAATGGGGTGAGCAGTTCTTC.

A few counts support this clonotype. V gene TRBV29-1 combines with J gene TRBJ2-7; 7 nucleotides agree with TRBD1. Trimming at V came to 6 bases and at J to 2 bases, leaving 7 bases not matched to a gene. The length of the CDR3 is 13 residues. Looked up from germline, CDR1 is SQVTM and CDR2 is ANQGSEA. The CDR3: CSVARDSTYEQYF. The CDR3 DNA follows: TGCAGCGTGGCCCGGGACAGTACCTACGAGCAGTACTTC.

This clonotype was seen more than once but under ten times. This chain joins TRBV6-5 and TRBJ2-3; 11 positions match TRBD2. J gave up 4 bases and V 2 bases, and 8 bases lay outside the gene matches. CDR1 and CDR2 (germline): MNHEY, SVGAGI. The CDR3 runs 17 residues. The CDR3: CASSYVGSGGAADTQYF. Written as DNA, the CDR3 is TGTGCCAGCAGTTACGTCGGTAGCGGGGGGGCGGCAGATACGCAGTATTTT.

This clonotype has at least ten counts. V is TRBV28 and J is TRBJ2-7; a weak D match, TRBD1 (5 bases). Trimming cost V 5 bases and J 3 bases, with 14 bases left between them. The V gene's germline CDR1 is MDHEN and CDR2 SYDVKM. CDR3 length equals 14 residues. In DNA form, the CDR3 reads TGTGCCAGCAGTCCCCTAAGGGGCCGCTACGAGCAGTACTTC. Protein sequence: CASSPLRGRYEQYF.

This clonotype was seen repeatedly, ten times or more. The CDR3 coding sequence is TGTGCCAGCAGTGAAGGGAATAGCGGGGGGGAGATTGAGCAGTTCTTC. This encodes CASSEGNSGGEIEQFF. This chain links TRBV2 with TRBJ2-1, with TRBD2 matching over 11 bases. The CDR3 has 16 amino acids. The V and J ends lost 1 base and 9 bases, in that order; junction bases with no gene match: 8. Per germline, CDR1 SNHLY and CDR2 FYNNEI.

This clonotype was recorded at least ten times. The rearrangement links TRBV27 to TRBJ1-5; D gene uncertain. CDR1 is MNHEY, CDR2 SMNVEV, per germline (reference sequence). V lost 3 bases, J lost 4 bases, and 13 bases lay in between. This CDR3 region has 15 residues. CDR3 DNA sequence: TGTGCCAGCAGTTTTAATGGGAGGGAAAATCAGCCCCAGCATTTT. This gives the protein CASSFNGRENQPQHF.

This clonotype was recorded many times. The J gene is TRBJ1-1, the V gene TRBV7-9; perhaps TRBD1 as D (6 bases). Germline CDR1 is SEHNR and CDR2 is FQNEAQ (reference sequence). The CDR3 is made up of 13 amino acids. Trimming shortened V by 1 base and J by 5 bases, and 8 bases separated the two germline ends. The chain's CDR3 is CASSLEQGTEAFF. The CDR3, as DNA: TGTGCCAGCAGCTTAGAACAGGGTACTGAAGCTTTCTTT. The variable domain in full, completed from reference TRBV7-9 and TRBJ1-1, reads DTGVSQNPRHKITKRGQNVTFRCDPISEHNRLYWYRQTLGQGPEFLTYFQNEAQLEKSRLLSDRFSAERPKGSFSTLEIQRTEQGDSAMYLCASSLEQGTEAFFGQGTRLTVV.